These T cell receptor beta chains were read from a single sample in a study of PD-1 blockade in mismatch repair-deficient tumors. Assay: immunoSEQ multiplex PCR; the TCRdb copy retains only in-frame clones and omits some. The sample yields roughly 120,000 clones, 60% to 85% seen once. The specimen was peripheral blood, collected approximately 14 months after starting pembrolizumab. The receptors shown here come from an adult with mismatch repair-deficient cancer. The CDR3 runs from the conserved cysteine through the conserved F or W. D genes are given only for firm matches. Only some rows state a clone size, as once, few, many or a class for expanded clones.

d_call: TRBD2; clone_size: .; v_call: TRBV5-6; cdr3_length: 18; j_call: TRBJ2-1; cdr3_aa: CASSLQGPAGGPGNEQFF; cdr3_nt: TGTGCCAGCAGCTTGCAGGGTCCAGCGGGAGGGCCGGGGAATGAGCAGTTCTTC
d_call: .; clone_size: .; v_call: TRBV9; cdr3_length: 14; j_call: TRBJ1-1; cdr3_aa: CASSPGRTNTEAFF; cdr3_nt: TGTGCCAGCAGCCCGGGACGGACGAACACTGAAGCTTTCTTT
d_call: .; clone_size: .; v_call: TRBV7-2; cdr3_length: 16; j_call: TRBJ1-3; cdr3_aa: CASSLGGLGSGNTIYF; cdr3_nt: TGTGCCAGCAGCTTAGGGGGCCTGGGATCTGGAAACACCATATATTTT
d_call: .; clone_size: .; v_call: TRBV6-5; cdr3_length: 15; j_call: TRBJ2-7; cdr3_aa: CASTVGLTGGYEQYF; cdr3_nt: TGTGCCAGCACCGTGGGCCTAACAGGAGGCTACGAGCAGTACTTC
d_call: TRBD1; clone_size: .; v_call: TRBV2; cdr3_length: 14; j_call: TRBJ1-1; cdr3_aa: CASRGTEMNTEAFF; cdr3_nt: TGTGCCAGCAGGGGGACAGAGATGAACACTGAAGCTTTCTTT
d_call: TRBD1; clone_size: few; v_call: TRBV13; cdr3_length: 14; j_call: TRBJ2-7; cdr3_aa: CASSSGTGSYEQYF; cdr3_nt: TGTGCCAGCAGCTCCGGGACAGGCTCCTACGAGCAGTACTTC
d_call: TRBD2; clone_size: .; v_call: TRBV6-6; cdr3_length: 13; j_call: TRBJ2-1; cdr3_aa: CASSEREGNEQFF; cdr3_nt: TGTGCCAGCAGTGAGCGGGAGGGCAATGAGCAGTTCTTC
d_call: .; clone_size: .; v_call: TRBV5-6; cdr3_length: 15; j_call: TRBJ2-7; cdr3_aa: CASSSGTGSSYEQYF; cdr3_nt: TGTGCCAGCAGCTCCGGGACTGGGAGCTCCTACGAGCAGTACTTC
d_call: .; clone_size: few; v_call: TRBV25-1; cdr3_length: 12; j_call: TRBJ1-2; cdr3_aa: CASSSTGTGYTF; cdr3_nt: TGTGCCAGCAGTTCGACAGGAACCGGCTACACCTTC
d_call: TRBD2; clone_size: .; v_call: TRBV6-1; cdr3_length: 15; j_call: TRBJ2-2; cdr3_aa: CASSEGLAGAGELFF; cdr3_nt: TGTGCCAGCAGTGAAGGGCTAGCGGGAGCCGGGGAGCTGTTTTTT
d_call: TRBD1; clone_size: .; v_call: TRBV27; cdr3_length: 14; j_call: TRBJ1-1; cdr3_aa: CASSFGTGNTEAFF; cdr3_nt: TGTGCCAGCAGTTTTGGGACAGGGAACACTGAAGCTTTCTTT
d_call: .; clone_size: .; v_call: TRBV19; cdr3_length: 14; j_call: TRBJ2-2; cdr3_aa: CASSIDRLGGELFF; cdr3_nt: TGTGCCAGTAGTATAGATCGTCTGGGGGGGGAGCTGTTTTTT
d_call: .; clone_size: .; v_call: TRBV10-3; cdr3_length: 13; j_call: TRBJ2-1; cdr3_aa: CAISESGHKEQFF; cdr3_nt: TGTGCCATCAGTGAGTCGGGCCACAAAGAGCAGTTCTTC
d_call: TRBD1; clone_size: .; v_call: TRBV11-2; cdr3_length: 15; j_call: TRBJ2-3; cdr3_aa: CASSSSDRGTDTQYF; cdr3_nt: TGTGCCAGCAGCTCCAGCGACAGGGGCACAGATACGCAGTATTTT